The 8 T cell receptor beta chains below all came from one sample that was sequenced in a study of blood T cell repertoires in COVID-19. Clones were sequenced by immunoSEQ multiplex PCR, and TCRdb holds only the in-frame ones, with some missing. The profile covers just over 200,000 clones, with about 78% appearing a single time and around 5.1% taken by the ten largest. What was sequenced was peripheral blood. These TCRs come from a woman in her 70s with acute or convalescent COVID-19.

The chain has TRBV24-1 and TRBJ2-3, with D possibly matching TRBD1 (5 bases). This CDR3 has 12 amino acids. The V end was cut by 7 bases, the J end by 3 bases, with 7 bases between. Germline V gene data show CDR1 as KGHDR and CDR2 as SFDVKD. CDR3 amino acids: CATSRDTDTQYF. CDR3 coding DNA: TGTGCCACCAGCAGGGATACAGATACGCAGTATTTT.

This chain joins TRBV9 and TRBJ1-6; D is possibly TRBD1 (5 bases). The V gene's germline CDR1 is SGDLS and CDR2 YYNGEE. CDR3 length equals 14 residues. V was shortened by 4 bases and J by 6 bases, with 11 bases between the two germline ends. The CDR3 DNA reads TGTGCCAGCAGCCAAAGACAGTCTAATTCACCCCTCCACTTT. It yields the protein CASSQRQSNSPLHF.

The count of this clone is one. The chain employs TRBV28 and TRBJ2-1; 15 bases are a match to TRBD2. The trim removed 4 bases at V and 8 bases at J, leaving 6 bases unmatched. The CDR3 contains 16 residues. CDR1 and CDR2 from the germline V gene are MDHEN and SYDVKM. CDR3 amino acids: CASSSRTSGREDEQFF. In DNA form, the CDR3 reads TGTGCCAGCAGTTCTCGGACTAGCGGGAGGGAGGATGAGCAGTTCTTC. The variable domain in full, completed from reference TRBV28 and TRBJ2-1, reads DVKVTQSSRYLVKRTGEKVFLECVQDMDHENMFWYRQDPGLGLRLIYFSYDVKMKEKGDIPEGYSVSREKKERFSLILESASTNQTSMYLCASSSRTSGREDEQFFGPGTRLTVL.

This chain links TRBV15 with TRBJ2-1, with 11 bases that match TRBD2. The V gene end was trimmed by 2 bases and the J gene end by 8 bases; junction bases not matched to a gene: 8. The CDR3 contains 16 residues. CDR1 is LNHNV, CDR2 YYDKDF, per germline (reference sequence). CDR3 DNA: TGTGCCACCAGCAGAAGGACTAGCGGGTTCAAAGATGAGCAGTTCTTC. Translated: CATSRRTSGFKDEQFF. The full variable domain, in which reference TRBV15 and TRBJ2-1 provide the parts outside the CDR3, is DAMVIQNPRYQVTQFGKPVTLSCSQTLNHNVMYWYQQKSSQAPKLLFHYYDKDFNNEADTPDNFQSRRPNTSFCFLDIRSPGLGDTAMYLCATSRRTSGFKDEQFFGPGTRLTVL.

In its sample, this clone was seen once. The rearrangement links TRBV30 to TRBJ1-4, with D perhaps TRBD1 (6 bases). Trimming cost V 0 bases and J 4 bases, with 15 bases left between them. This CDR3 comprises 16 residues. The germline CDR1 and CDR2 sequences are GTSNPN and SVGIG (reference sequence). The CDR3 nucleotides are TGTGCCTGGAGTGTATCACCACAGGGCCTTAATGAAAAACTGTTTTTT. Translation gives CAWSVSPQGLNEKLFF.

This clone was seen only once. The genes are TRBV20-1 and TRBJ2-1; D not resolved. V was shortened by 3 bases and J by 7 bases, with 7 bases between the two germline ends. Germline loops: CDR1 DFQATT, CDR2 SNEGSKA (reference sequence). This CDR3 region has 11 residues. The CDR3 loop reads CSASPSNEQFF. The DNA for the CDR3 is TGCAGTGCTAGTCCCAGTAATGAGCAGTTCTTC.

This clone was seen a handful of times. The chain joins TRBV30 to TRBJ2-7; D call uncertain. Per the germline V gene, CDR1 is GTSNPN and CDR2 is SVGIG (reference sequence). This CDR3 is 11 amino acids long. With 5 bases removed from V and 5 bases from J, the gap between germline ends came to 10 bases. DNA for the CDR3: TGTGCCTGGGGGCTGGCGGACGAGCAGTACTTC. Protein sequence: CAWGLADEQYF.

The chain is built from TRBV19 and TRBJ1-2; TRBD1 might be the D (5 bases). CDR1 and CDR2 from the germline V gene are LNHDA and SQIVND (reference sequence). CDR3 length: 14 residues. V was pared by 6 bases and J by 6 bases, with 17 bases between. The CDR3 is CASRPFRDLDGYTF. The CDR3 DNA follows: TGTGCCAGTAGACCCTTCCGGGACTTAGATGGCTACACCTTC. The whole variable domain, remainder taken from reference TRBV19 and TRBJ1-2, is DGGITQSPKYLFRKEGQNVTLSCEQNLNHDAMYWYRQDPGQGLRLIYYSQIVNDFQKGDIAEGYSVSREKKESFPLTVTSAQKNPTAFYLCASRPFRDLDGYTFGSGTRLTVV.